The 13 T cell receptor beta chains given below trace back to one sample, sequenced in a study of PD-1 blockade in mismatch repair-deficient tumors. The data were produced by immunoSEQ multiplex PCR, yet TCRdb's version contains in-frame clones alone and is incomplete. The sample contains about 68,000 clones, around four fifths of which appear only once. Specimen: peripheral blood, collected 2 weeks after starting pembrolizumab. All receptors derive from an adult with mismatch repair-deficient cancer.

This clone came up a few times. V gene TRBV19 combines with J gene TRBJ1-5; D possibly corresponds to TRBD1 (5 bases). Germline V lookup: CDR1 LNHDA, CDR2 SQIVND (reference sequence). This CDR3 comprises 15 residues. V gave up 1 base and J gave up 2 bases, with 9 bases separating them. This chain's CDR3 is CASSIAPGGNQPQHF. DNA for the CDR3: TGTGCCAGTAGTATAGCTCCGGGGGGCAATCAGCCCCAGCATTTT.

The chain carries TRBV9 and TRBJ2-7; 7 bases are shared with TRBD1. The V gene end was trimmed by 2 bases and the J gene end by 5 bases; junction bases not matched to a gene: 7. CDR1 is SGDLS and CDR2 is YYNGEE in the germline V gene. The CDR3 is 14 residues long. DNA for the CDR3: TGTGCCAGCAGCGTGGGGGACAGTCCTCACGAGCAGTACTTC. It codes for CASSVGDSPHEQYF.

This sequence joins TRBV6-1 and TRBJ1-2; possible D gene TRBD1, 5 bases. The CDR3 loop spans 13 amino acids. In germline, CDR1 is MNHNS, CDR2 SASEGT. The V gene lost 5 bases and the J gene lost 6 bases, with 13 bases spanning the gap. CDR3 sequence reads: CASSRTLVDGYTF. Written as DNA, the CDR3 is TGTGCCAGCAGTAGGACATTGGTTGATGGCTACACCTTC.

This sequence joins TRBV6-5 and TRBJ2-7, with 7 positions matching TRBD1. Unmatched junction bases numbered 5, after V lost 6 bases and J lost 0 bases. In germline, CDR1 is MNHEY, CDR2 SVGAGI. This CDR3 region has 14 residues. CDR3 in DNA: TGTGCCAGCAGATTTACAGGGGTCTCCTACGAGCAGTACTTC. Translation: CASRFTGVSYEQYF.

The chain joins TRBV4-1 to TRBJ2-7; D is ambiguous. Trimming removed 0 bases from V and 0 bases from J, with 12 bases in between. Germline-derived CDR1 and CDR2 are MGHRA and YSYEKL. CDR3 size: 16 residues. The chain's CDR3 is CASSQEVSPSSYEQYF. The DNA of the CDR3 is TGCGCCAGCAGCCAAGAGGTTTCCCCGAGCTCCTACGAGCAGTACTTC.

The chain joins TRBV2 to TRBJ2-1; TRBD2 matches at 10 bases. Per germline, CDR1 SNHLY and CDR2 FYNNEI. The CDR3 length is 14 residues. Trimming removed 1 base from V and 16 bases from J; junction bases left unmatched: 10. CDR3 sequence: CASSEGLAGDSLFF. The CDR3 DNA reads TGTGCCAGCAGTGAAGGCCTAGCGGGAGATTCGTTATTCTTC.

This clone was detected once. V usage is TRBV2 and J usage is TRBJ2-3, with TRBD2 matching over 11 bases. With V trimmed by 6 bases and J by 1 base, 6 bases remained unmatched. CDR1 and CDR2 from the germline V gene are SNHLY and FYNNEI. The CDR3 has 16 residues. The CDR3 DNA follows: TGTGCCAGCAGCAGCCCTAGCGGGGGGCGCACAGATACGCAGTATTTT. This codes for CASSSPSGGRTDTQYF.

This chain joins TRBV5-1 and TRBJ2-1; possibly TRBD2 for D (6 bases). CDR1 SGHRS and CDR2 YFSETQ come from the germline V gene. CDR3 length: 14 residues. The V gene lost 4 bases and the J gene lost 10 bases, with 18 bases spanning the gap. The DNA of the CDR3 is TGCGCCAGCAGCGCGGGACTCTCCCCCTGGGAGCAGTTCTTC. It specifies CASSAGLSPWEQFF.

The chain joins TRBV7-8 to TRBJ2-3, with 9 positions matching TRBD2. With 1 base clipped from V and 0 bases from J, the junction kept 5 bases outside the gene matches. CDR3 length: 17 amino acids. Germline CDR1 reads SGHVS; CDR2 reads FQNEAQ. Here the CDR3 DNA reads TGTGCCAGCAGCTTAGGACTAGCGGTTATAAGCACAGATACGCAGTATTTT. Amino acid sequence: CASSLGLAVISTDTQYF. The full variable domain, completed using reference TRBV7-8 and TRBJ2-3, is GAGVSQSPRYKVAKRGQDVALRCDPISGHVSLFWYQQALGQGPEFLTYFQNEAQLDKSGLPSDRFFAERPEGSVSTLKIQRTQQEDSAVYLCASSLGLAVISTDTQYFGPGTRLTVL.

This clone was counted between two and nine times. This chain's CDR3 is CASSDRFNQPQHF. DNA for the CDR3: TGCGCCAGCAGCGACAGGTTCAATCAGCCCCAGCATTTT. The rearrangement links TRBV10-2 to TRBJ1-5; TRBD1 is a possible D gene (6 bases). CDR3 length: 13 residues. V lost 6 bases and J lost 3, with 9 bases in between. CDR1 WSHSY and CDR2 SAAADI come from the germline V gene.

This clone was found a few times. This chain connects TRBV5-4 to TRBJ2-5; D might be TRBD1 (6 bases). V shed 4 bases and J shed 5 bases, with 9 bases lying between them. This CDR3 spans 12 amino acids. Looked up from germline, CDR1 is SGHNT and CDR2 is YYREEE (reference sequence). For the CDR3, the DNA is TGTGCCAGCAGCCTGCAGGGGGAGACCCAGTACTTC. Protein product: CASSLQGETQYF.

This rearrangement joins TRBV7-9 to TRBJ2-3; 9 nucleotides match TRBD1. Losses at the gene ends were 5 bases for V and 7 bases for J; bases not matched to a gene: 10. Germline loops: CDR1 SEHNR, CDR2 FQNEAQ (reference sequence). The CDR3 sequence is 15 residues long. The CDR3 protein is CASSNRDREYNTQYF. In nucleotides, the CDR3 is TGTGCCAGCAGCAACCGGGACAGGGAATATAATACGCAGTATTTT.

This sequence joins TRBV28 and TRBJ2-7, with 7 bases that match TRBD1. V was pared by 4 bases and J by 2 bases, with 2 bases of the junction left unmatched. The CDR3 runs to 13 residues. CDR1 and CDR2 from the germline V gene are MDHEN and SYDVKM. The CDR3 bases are TGTGCCAGCAGTTCGGGACAGACCTACGAGCAGTACTTC. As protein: CASSSGQTYEQYF.